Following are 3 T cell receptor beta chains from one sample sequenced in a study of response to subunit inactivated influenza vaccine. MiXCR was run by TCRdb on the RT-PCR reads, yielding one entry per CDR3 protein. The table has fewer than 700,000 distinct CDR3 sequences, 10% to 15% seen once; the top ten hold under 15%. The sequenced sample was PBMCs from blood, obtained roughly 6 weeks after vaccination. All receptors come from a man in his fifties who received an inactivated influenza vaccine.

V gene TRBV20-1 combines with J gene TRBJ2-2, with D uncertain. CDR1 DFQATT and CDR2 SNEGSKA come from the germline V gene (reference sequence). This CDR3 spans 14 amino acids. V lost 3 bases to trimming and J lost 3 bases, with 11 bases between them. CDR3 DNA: TGCAGTGCTAGTTCCCAGGCTTACACCGGGGAGCTGTTTTTT. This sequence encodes CSASSQAYTGELFF.

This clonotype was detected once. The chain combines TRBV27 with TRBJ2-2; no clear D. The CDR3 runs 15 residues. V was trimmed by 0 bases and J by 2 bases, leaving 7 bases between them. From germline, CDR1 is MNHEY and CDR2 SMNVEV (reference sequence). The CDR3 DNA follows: TGTGCCAGCAGTTTATCGGGGATCAACACCGGGGAGCTGTTTTTT. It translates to CASSLSGINTGELFF.

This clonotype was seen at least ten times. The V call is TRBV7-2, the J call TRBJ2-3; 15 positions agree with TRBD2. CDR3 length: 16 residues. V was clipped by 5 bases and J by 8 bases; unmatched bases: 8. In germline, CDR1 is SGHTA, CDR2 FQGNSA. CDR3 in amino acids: CASSPRGLAGGSTQYF. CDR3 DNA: TGTGCCAGCAGCCCGCGGGGACTAGCGGGGGGAAGTACGCAGTATTTT.